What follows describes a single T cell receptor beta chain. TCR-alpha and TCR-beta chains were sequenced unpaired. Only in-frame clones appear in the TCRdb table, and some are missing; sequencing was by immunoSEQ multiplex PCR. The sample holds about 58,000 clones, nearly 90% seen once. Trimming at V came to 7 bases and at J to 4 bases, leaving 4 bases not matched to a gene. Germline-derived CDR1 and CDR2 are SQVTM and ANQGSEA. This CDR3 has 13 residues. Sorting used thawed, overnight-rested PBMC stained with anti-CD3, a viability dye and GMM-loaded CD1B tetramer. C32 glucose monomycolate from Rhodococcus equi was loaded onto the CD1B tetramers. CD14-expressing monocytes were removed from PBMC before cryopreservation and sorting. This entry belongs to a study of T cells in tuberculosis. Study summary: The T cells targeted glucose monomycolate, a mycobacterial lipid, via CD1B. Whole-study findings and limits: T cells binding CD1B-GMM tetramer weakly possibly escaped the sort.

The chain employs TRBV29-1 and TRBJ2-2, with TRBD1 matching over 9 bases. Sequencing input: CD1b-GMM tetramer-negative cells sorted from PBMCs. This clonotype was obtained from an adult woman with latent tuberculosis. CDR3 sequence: CSGRQGGTGELFF. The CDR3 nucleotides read TGCAGCGGGAGACAGGGGGGCACCGGGGAGCTGTTTTTT.